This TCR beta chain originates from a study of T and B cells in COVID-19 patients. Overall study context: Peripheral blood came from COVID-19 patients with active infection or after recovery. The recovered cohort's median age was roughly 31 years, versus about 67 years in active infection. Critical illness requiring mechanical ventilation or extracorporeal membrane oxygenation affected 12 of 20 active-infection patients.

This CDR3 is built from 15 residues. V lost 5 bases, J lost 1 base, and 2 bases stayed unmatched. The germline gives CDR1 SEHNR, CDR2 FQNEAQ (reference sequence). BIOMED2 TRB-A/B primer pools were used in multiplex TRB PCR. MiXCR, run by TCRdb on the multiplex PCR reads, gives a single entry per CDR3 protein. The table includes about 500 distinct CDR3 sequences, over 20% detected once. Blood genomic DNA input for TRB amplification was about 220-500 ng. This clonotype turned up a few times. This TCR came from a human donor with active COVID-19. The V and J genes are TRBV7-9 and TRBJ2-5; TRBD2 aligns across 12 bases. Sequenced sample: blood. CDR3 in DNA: TGTGCCAGCAGCCCTAGCGGGGGGGCCCAAGAGACCCAGTACTTC. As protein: CASSPSGGAQETQYF.